This T cell receptor beta chain derives from a study of CD8+CD57+ T cells in acquired aplastic anemia. For the study at large: DNA from sorted CD4+ and CD8+ cells averaged roughly 3.2 ug.

Patients who underwent sequencing had shown CD8+CD57+ cell expansion by flow cytometry. Blood sampling was performed on the patients, and none of them had received therapy by then. Germline CDR1 MGHDK, CDR2 SYGVNS. CDR3 length: 16 amino acids. The V and J ends lost 4 bases and 5 bases respectively, with 15 bases between them. The study profiled TCR beta VDJ and CDR3 using genomic DNA as template. One entry per CDR3 protein, called by TCRdb with MiXCR from the reads. Among 150,000 to 200,000 distinct CDR3 sequences listed, about 48% were seen once. Concerning this clonotype itself: The target antigen is unknown.

Study-wide points: More than 25 was the count of CD8+ CDR3 sequences that patients shared with controls. Significance was not reached for CD8+ Simpson's diversity between patients and controls.

The TCR sequence derives from a human donor with aplastic anemia. The specimen was sorted CD4+, CD8+, or CD8+CD57+ T cells (not recorded which) from PBMCs. The chain is built from TRBV25-1 and TRBJ1-6; no clear D gene. In DNA form, the CDR3 reads TGTGCCAGCAGTGGCATGTCCGCGGGCGATAATTCACCCCTCCACTTT. It translates to CASSGMSAGDNSPLHF.